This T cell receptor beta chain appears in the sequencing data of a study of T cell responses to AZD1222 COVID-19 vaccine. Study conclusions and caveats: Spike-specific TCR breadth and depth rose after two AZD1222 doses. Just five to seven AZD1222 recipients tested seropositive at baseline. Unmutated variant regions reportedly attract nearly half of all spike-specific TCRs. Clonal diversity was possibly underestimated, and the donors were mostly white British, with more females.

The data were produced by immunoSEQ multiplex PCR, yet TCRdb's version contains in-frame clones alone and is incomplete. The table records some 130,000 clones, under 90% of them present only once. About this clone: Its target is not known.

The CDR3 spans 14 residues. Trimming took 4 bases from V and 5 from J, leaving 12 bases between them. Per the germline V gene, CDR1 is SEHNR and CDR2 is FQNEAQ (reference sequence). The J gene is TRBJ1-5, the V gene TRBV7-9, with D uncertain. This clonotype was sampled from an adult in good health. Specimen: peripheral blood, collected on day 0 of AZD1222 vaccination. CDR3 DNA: TGTGCCAGCAGCTCGTCCCAGGATTATCAGCCCCAGCATTTT. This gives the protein CASSSSQDYQPQHF. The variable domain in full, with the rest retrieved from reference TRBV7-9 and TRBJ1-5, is DTGVSQNPRHKITKRGQNVTFRCDPISEHNRLYWYRQTLGQGPEFLTYFQNEAQLEKSRLLSDRFSAERPKGSFSTLEIQRTEQGDSAMYLCASSSSQDYQPQHFGDGTRLSIL.